This TCR beta chain came from a study of blood T cell repertoires in COVID-19. The CDR3 has 14 residues. Germline V gene lookup returns CDR1 MNHEY and CDR2 SMNVEV (reference sequence). V was pared by 7 bases and J by 4 bases, with 14 bases between. Only a few counts were recorded for this clone. The method was immunoSEQ multiplex PCR; TCRdb's version includes in-frame clones alone and lacks a portion of them. Seen here are around 250,000 clones, 80% to 85% observed once, and the top ten hold roughly 3.6%. This clonotype was sampled from a man between 45 and 60 years old who had recovered from COVID-19. Sequences were obtained from PBMCs or T cells enriched from blood (not recorded which). The rearrangement joins TRBV27 to TRBJ2-1, with D possibly TRBD2 on 5 matching bases. The CDR3 nucleotides are TGTGCCAGCACAGAAACTAGTCGGTACAATGAGCAGTTCTTC. It specifies CASTETSRYNEQFF.